The 12 T cell receptor beta chains below were found in one sample sequenced in a study of T cells in Graves' hyperthyroidism and ophthalmopathy. Amplified regions were TCR beta CDR3 sequences from RNA transcripts. Carried out on the TCR CDR3, a first-round RT-PCR used the HTBI primer set. In TCRdb, the multiplex PCR reads were re-called with MiXCR into one record per CDR3 protein. Of over 350,000 distinct CDR3 sequences in the sample, approximately 17% were seen once. Input material: blood. Receptor source: a young man with Graves' ophthalmopathy.

The table lists this clonotype with many counts. The chain joins TRBV12-3 or TRBV12-4 to TRBJ2-7; no reliable D call. The CDR3 is made up of 15 amino acids. The ends were cut back, 3 bases at V and 3 bases at J, with 15 bases in the middle. CDR3 amino acids: CASSLHWQPFYEQYF. CDR3 sequence (DNA): TGTGCCAGCAGTTTGCATTGGCAGCCTTTCTACGAGCAGTACTTC.

There are a few counts of this clonotype. The V call is TRBV12-3 or TRBV12-4, the J call TRBJ2-1; D unresolved. This CDR3 is 14 amino acids long. The V gene lost 8 bases and the J gene lost 6 bases, with 17 bases spanning the gap. The DNA of the CDR3 is TGTGCCAGCGAAAAGGTTAGGGAAGGCAATGAGCAGTTCTTC. This codes for CASEKVREGNEQFF.

This clonotype was observed many times. The V gene is TRBV3-1, the J gene TRBJ2-7, with no clear D. V was shortened by 0 bases and J by 3 bases, with 12 bases between the two germline ends. CDR3 size: 15 residues. CDR1 and CDR2 from the germline V gene are LGHDT and YNNKEL (reference sequence). CDR3 DNA sequence: TGTGCCAGCAGCCAAGAGCACGATGACTTCTACGAGCAGTACTTC. It encodes CASSQEHDDFYEQYF.

V usage is TRBV7-8 and J usage is TRBJ1-4, with 7 bases fitting TRBD1. Unmatched junction bases numbered 4, after V lost 2 bases and J lost 4 bases. There are 15 residues in the CDR3. Germline values: CDR1 SGHVS, CDR2 FQNEAQ. The CDR3 spells CASSLIPGGNEKLFF. The CDR3 nucleotides are TGTGCCAGCAGCTTAATTCCAGGGGGTAATGAAAAACTGTTTTTT. Complete variable domain (other parts from reference TRBV7-8 and TRBJ1-4): GAGVSQSPRYKVAKRGQDVALRCDPISGHVSLFWYQQALGQGPEFLTYFQNEAQLDKSGLPSDRFFAERPEGSVSTLKIQRTQQEDSAVYLCASSLIPGGNEKLFFGSGTQLSVL.

This clonotype was observed at least ten times. The genes are TRBV7-9 and TRBJ2-1; the D gene is possibly TRBD2 (7 bases). Deletions cut 5 bases from V and 2 bases from J, with 16 bases between. The CDR3 is 16 residues long. Per germline, CDR1 SEHNR and CDR2 FQNEAQ (reference sequence). The CDR3 sequence is CASSPTGGETYNEQFF. The CDR3 DNA sequence: TGTGCCAGCAGCCCTACGGGGGGCGAGACCTACAATGAGCAGTTCTTC.

The V gene is TRBV20-1, the J gene TRBJ2-5; the match to TRBD2 covers 12 bases. This CDR3 contains 13 residues. Trimming took 8 bases from V and 4 from J; bases not matched to a gene: 5. Germline CDR1 reads DFQATT; CDR2 reads SNEGSKA (reference sequence). CDR3 amino acids: CSNGLAGRETQYF. Here the CDR3 DNA reads TGCAGTAACGGACTAGCGGGGCGAGAGACCCAGTACTTC.

This clonotype was observed many times. The V gene is TRBV7-6, the J gene TRBJ2-2; no clear D. Germline V gene data show CDR1 as SGHVS and CDR2 as FNYEAQ. V gave up 0 bases and J gave up 4 bases, with 9 bases separating them. This CDR3 is built from 15 residues. CDR3 residues: CASSLAPQFTGELFF. In DNA form, the CDR3 reads TGTGCCAGCAGCTTAGCGCCCCAGTTCACCGGGGAGCTGTTTTTT.

This chain joins TRBV7-3 and TRBJ1-1, with D perhaps TRBD1 (6 bases). The CDR3 loop spans 14 amino acids. Germline assignment: CDR1 SGHTA and CDR2 FQGTGA. The V end was cut by 8 bases, the J end by 9 bases, with 22 bases between. CDR3 in amino acids: CASFKGGGFLQAFF. In DNA form, the CDR3 reads TGTGCCAGCTTTAAAGGAGGGGGGTTTCTTCAAGCTTTCTTT.

This clonotype was detected only a few times. The chain employs TRBV12-3 or TRBV12-4 and TRBJ1-2; D is perhaps TRBD1 (5 bases). CDR3 length: 12 amino acids. The V end lost 6 bases, the J end lost 13 bases, and 18 bases lay between the germline ends. The CDR3 nucleotides read TGTGCCAGCAGACCGGGGACCTTGGAATGCACCTTC. Encoded protein: CASRPGTLECTF.

This clonotype was found once. This may be a read error: a much more frequent sequence differs by one nucleotide. The chain links TRBV7-3 to TRBJ2-1, with 10 bases that match TRBD2. Germline CDR1 and CDR2: SGHTA and FQGTGA. The CDR3 contains 15 residues. In nucleotides, the CDR3 is TGTGCCAGCAGCTTAACTAGCGGGGGGCGGGGTGAGCAGTCCTTC. This translates into CASSLTSGGRGEQSF.

In this sample, this clonotype turned up many times. The rearrangement links TRBV5-1 to TRBJ2-3; no firm D call. This CDR3 has 12 residues. Germline V gene lookup returns CDR1 SGHRS and CDR2 YFSETQ. Trimming took 2 bases from V and 2 from J, leaving 3 bases between them. The CDR3 nucleotides read TGCGCCAGCAGCTTAAACACAGATACGCAGTATTTT. It codes for CASSLNTDTQYF.

This clonotype has a count of ten or more. The chain is built from TRBV2 and TRBJ1-5; 10 bases align to TRBD1. The trim removed 3 bases at V and 0 bases at J, leaving 5 bases unmatched. This CDR3 has 17 amino acids. The V gene's germline CDR1 is SNHLY and CDR2 FYNNEI. The CDR3 here is CASSERTGGGSNQPQHF. In nucleotides, the CDR3 is TGTGCCAGCAGTGAGAGGACAGGGGGAGGTAGCAATCAGCCCCAGCATTTT. Filled out from reference TRBV2 and TRBJ1-5, the complete variable domain reads EPEVTQTPSHQVTQMGQEVILRCVPISNHLYFYWYRQILGQKVEFLVSFYNNEISEKSEIFDDQFSVERPDGSNFTLKIRSTKLEDSAMYFCASSERTGGGSNQPQHFGDGTRLSIL.